One T cell receptor (beta chain) is described in this entry. CDR3 length equals 16 residues. Germline V gene data show CDR1 as MDHEN and CDR2 as SYDVKM. Trimming took off 4 bases at V and 1 base at J, with 16 bases between the two ends. The source of the sample is a study of blood T cell repertoires in COVID-19. At the level of the study: Sites in the United States, Italy and Spain provided acute and convalescent COVID-19 samples. T cells, B-cell-depleted T cells, or PBMCs supplied cDNA or gDNA.

TCRdb's copy holds only in-frame clones and misses some; the assay was immunoSEQ multiplex PCR. Of 84,000 or so clones listed, 80% are singletons. The TCR sequence derives from a middle-aged woman with active or convalescent COVID-19. The chain has TRBV28 and TRBJ1-1; D is perhaps TRBD1 (6 bases). Specimen: peripheral blood. The CDR3 nucleotides are TGTGCCAGCAGTTCACTATTACAGGGTTCGAACACTGAAGCTTTCTTT. It yields the protein CASSSLLQGSNTEAFF. Combining the CDR3 with reference TRBV28 and TRBJ1-1 gives the whole variable domain DVKVTQSSRYLVKRTGEKVFLECVQDMDHENMFWYRQDPGLGLRLIYFSYDVKMKEKGDIPEGYSVSREKKERFSLILESASTNQTSMYLCASSSLLQGSNTEAFFGQGTRLTVV.